One and the same sample provided the 16 T cell receptor beta chains below, sequenced in a study of T-cell memory formation after mild COVID-19. TCRdb re-called the 5' RACE reads with MiXCR, one entry per CDR3 protein. The data show about 440,000 distinct CDR3 sequences, about 20% seen once. Sequenced sample: PBMCs or a T cell subset sorted from them (not recorded which). These TCRs come from an adult woman who had mild COVID-19 (a few samples of this study predate the infection). Cell type and time point are not known.

The table lists this clonotype with a few counts. V usage is TRBV6-6 and J usage is TRBJ1-1, with D unresolved. The ends were cut back, 2 bases at V and 0 bases at J, with 10 bases in the middle. This CDR3 spans 15 amino acids. Germline CDR1 is MNHNY and CDR2 is SVGAGI (reference sequence). CDR3 in amino acids: CASSYGRGLNTEAFF. The CDR3 DNA reads TGTGCCAGCAGTTACGGTCGGGGTCTGAACACTGAAGCTTTCTTT.

The sample holds a few counts of this clonotype. The chain has TRBV4-2 and TRBJ2-7, with 8 bases identical to TRBD1. The CDR3 is made up of 15 amino acids. Germline V CDR1 and CDR2: LGHNA, YNFKEQ. V shed 1 base, J shed 5 bases, and the junction held 7 bases outside the gene matches. The CDR3 DNA is TGTGCCAGCAGCCAAGTGGGTACAGGGGGTGACGAGCAGTACTTC. The encoded protein is CASSQVGTGGDEQYF.

The rearrangement links TRBV2 to TRBJ1-5; TRBD1 agrees at 8 bases. V was pared by 10 bases and J by 0 bases, with 14 bases of the junction left unmatched. Looked up from germline, CDR1 is SNHLY and CDR2 is FYNNEI. There are 17 residues in the CDR3. For the CDR3, the DNA is TGTGCCACCCTATGGACAGGGAGATTCTATAGCAATCAGCCCCAGCATTTT. Amino acid sequence: CATLWTGRFYSNQPQHF.

This clonotype showed up just a few times. The rearrangement uses TRBV27 and TRBJ1-1; D is possibly TRBD1 (6 bases). V gave up 7 bases and J gave up 10 bases, with 19 bases separating them. Germline V CDR1 and CDR2: MNHEY, SMNVEV (reference sequence). The CDR3 has 13 residues. The CDR3, as DNA: TGTGCCAGCAACTATACAGGGATTAAGGGAGCTTTCTTT. Encoded protein: CASNYTGIKGAFF.

CDR3 protein: CSARAGFVNSNQPQHF. In DNA form, the CDR3 reads TGCAGTGCTAGGGCAGGGTTCGTTAATAGCAATCAGCCCCAGCATTTT. The chain links TRBV20-1 to TRBJ1-5, with D possibly being TRBD1 (5 bases). This CDR3 is 16 amino acids long. With 3 bases removed from V and 0 bases from J, the gap between germline ends came to 15 bases. From germline, CDR1 is DFQATT and CDR2 SNEGSKA (reference sequence).

The CDR3 here is CATTGTITDTQYF. The CDR3 bases are TGTGCCACCACGGGGACCATCACAGATACGCAGTATTTT. The chain employs TRBV24-1 and TRBJ2-3, with D perhaps given as TRBD1 or TRBD2 (5 bases each). Germline CDR1 and CDR2: KGHDR and SFDVKD. The CDR3 covers 13 residues. The V end lost 8 bases, the J end lost 2 bases, and 10 bases lay between the germline ends.

This chain connects TRBV6-2 or TRBV6-3 to TRBJ2-7, with TRBD1 matching 9 bases. Germline assignment: CDR1 MNHEY and CDR2 SVGEGT. The CDR3 consists of 15 residues. V lost 0 bases and J lost 5; bases outside the gene matches: 5. In nucleotides, the CDR3 is TGTGCCAGCAGTTACTCGACAGGGGGAGGCGACGAGCAGTACTTC. This translates into CASSYSTGGGDEQYF.

V is TRBV5-1 and J is TRBJ2-1, with D perhaps TRBD1 or TRBD2 (5 bases each). The V end was cut by 1 base, the J end by 0 bases, with 11 bases between. The CDR3 totals 16 residues. Germline CDR1 reads SGHRS; CDR2 reads YFSETQ. CDR3 region: CASSLRGLSSYNEQFF. As DNA, the CDR3 is TGCGCCAGCAGCTTGCGGGGCCTGAGCTCCTACAATGAGCAGTTCTTC. The variable domain in full, completed from reference TRBV5-1 and TRBJ2-1, reads KAGVTQTPRYLIKTRGQQVTLSCSPISGHRSVSWYQQTPGQGLQFLFEYFSETQRNKGNFPGRFSGRQFSNSRSEMNVSTLELGDSALYLCASSLRGLSSYNEQFFGPGTRLTVL.

This clonotype was observed many times. The chain couples TRBV12-3 or TRBV12-4 to TRBJ2-7; D is possibly TRBD2 (8 bases). With 7 bases removed from V and 5 bases from J, the gap between germline ends came to 21 bases. The CDR3 is 15 amino acids. CDR3 in amino acids: CASTLGGGGPHEQYF. DNA for the CDR3: TGTGCCAGCACCCTAGGGGGCGGGGGGCCGCACGAGCAGTACTTC.

V and J are TRBV7-8 and TRBJ2-3; possibly TRBD1 for D (5 bases). V was shortened by 0 bases and J by 2 bases, with 12 bases between the two germline ends. The CDR3 consists of 16 residues. CDR1 and CDR2 from the germline V gene are SGHVS and FQNEAQ. The CDR3 nucleotides read TGTGCCAGCAGCTTAGCGCAGGGATTGAACACAGATACGCAGTATTTT. Its translation is CASSLAQGLNTDTQYF.

The J gene is TRBJ2-5, the V gene TRBV20-1; 12 nucleotides align to TRBD2. This CDR3 is built from 15 residues. V shed 5 bases, J shed 4 bases, and the junction held 8 bases outside the gene matches. Germline loops: CDR1 DFQATT, CDR2 SNEGSKA (reference sequence). DNA of the CDR3: TGCAGTGCTTCGACTAGCGGGAGATCCCCAGAGACCCAGTACTTC. Its protein product is CSASTSGRSPETQYF.

This chain connects TRBV18 to TRBJ1-1; a possible D gene is TRBD1 (5 bases). V lost 1 base and J 3 bases, leaving 9 bases between the germline ends. Germline values: CDR1 KGHSH, CDR2 LQKENI. This CDR3 region has 14 residues. The CDR3 region has the DNA TGTGCCAGCTCACCACTCCGGGGGGACACTGAAGCTTTCTTT. Amino acids: CASSPLRGDTEAFF.

This clonotype has just a few counts. The rearrangement uses TRBV7-9 and TRBJ1-2, with D unclear. The CDR3 has 13 residues. The germline gives CDR1 SEHNR, CDR2 FQNEAQ (reference sequence). Trimming removed 5 bases from V and 4 bases from J, with 11 bases in between. CDR3 nucleotide sequence: TGTGCCAGCAGCCCGCCCGGACCCTATGGCTACACCTTC. Protein: CASSPPGPYGYTF.

This chain links TRBV20-1 with TRBJ2-5; 8 nucleotides agree with TRBD2. V gave up 6 bases and J gave up 4 bases; unmatched junction bases: 10. The CDR3 is 14 residues long. Germline V CDR1 and CDR2: DFQATT, SNEGSKA (reference sequence). CDR3 nucleotides: TGCAGTGCATACCACGCGGGGGGCCCAGAGACCCAGTACTTC. Residues: CSAYHAGGPETQYF.

This clonotype occurred a few times. The chain uses TRBV7-6 and TRBJ2-3; the D gene is possibly TRBD2 (5 bases). This CDR3 comprises 14 residues. CDR1 and CDR2 from the germline V gene are SGHVS and FNYEAQ. Trimming removed 2 bases from V and 4 bases from J, with 10 bases in between. The CDR3, as DNA: TGTGCCAGCAGCTTATACCTAGCCGCAGATACGCAGTATTTT. It yields the protein CASSLYLAADTQYF.

This clonotype was found a few times. The chain carries TRBV3-1 and TRBJ2-3; the D gene is possibly TRBD2 (6 bases). There are 15 residues in the CDR3. Trimming pared 4 bases from V and 0 bases from J, leaving 11 bases between. Germline V gene sequence: CDR1 LGHDT, CDR2 YNNKEL (reference sequence). The CDR3 bases are TGTGCCAGCAGCCCTTTGGGGACTAGCACAGATACGCAGTATTTT. As protein: CASSPLGTSTDTQYF.